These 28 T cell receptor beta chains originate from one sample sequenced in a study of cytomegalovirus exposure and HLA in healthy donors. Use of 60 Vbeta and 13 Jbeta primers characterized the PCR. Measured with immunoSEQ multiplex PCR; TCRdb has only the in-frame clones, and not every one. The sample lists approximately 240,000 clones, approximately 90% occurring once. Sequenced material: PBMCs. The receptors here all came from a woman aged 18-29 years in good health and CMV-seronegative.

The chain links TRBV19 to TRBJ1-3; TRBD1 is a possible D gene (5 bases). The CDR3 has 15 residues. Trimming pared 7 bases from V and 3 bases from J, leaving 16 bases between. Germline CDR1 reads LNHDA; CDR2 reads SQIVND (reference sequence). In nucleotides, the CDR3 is TGTGCCAGTAAGATGGGGCCAGGCGATGGAAACACCATATATTTT. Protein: CASKMGPGDGNTIYF.

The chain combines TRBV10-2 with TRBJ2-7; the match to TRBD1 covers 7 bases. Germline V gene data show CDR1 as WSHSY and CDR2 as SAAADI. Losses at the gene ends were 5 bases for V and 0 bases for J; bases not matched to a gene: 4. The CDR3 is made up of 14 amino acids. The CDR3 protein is CASSTGAVSYEQYF. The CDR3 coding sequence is TGCGCCAGCAGTACAGGGGCCGTCTCCTACGAGCAGTACTTC.

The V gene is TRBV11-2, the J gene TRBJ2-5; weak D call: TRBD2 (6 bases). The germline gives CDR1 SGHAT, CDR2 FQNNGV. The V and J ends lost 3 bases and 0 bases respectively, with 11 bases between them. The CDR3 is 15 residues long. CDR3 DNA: TGTGCCAGCAGCTTTCGCGGGGAGCACCAAGAGACCCAGTACTTC. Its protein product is CASSFRGEHQETQYF. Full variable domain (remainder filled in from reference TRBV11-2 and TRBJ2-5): EAGVAQSPRYKIIEKRQSVAFWCNPISGHATLYWYQQILGQGPKLLIQFQNNGVVDDSQLPKDRFSAERLKGVDSTLKIQPAKLEDSAVYLCASSFRGEHQETQYFGPGTRLLVL.

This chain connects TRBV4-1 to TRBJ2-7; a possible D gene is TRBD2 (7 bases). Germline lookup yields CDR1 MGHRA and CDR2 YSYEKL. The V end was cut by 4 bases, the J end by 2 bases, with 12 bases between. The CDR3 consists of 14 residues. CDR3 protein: CASSPRGRPYEQYF. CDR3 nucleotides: TGCGCCAGCAGCCCGCGGGGGCGGCCCTACGAGCAGTACTTC.

For the CDR3, the DNA is TGTGCCAGCTCACTCGACAGGTCGCGTTCCAATGAGCAGTTCTTC. It translates to CASSLDRSRSNEQFF. This chain links TRBV18 with TRBJ2-1; tentative D call: TRBD1 (6 bases). Looked up from germline, CDR1 is KGHSH and CDR2 is LQKENI. This CDR3 has 15 residues. Trimming shortened V by 4 bases and J by 6 bases, and 16 bases separated the two germline ends. Complete variable domain (other parts from reference TRBV18 and TRBJ2-1): NAGVMQNPRHLVRRRGQEARLRCSPMKGHSHVYWYRQLPEEGLKFMVYLQKENIIDESGMPKERFSAEFPKEGPSILRIQQVVRGDSAAYFCASSLDRSRSNEQFFGPGTRLTVL.

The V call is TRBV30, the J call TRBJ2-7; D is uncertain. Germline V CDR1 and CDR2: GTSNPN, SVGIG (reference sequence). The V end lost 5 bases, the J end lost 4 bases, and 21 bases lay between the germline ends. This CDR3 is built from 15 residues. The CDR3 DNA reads TGTGCCTGGCCCCCGGGTGCCGGCCGAAATTACGAGCAGTACTTC. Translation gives CAWPPGAGRNYEQYF.

This CDR3 is CASSTWTSGGYTGELFF. CDR3 DNA: TGTGCCAGCAGCACCTGGACTAGCGGGGGGTACACCGGGGAGCTGTTTTTT. The chain is built from TRBV11-2 and TRBJ2-2; 14 bases fit TRBD2. J gave up 3 bases and V 5 bases, and 5 bases lay outside the gene matches. The germline V gene encodes CDR1 SGHAT and CDR2 FQNNGV. The CDR3 consists of 17 residues.

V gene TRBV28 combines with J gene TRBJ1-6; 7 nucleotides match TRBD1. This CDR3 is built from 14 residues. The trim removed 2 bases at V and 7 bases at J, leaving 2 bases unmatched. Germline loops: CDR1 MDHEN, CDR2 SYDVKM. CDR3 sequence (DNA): TGTGCCAGCAGTTTAAAGGGGGCAAATTCACCCCTCCACTTT. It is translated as CASSLKGANSPLHF.

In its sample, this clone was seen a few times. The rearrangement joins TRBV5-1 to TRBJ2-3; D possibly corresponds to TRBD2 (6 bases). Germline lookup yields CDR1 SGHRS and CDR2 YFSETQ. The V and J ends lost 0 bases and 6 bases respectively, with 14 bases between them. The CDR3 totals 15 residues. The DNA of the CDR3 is TGCGCCAGCAGCTTGGTAGGGGCGGGGTCCGATACGCAGTATTTT. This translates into CASSLVGAGSDTQYF.

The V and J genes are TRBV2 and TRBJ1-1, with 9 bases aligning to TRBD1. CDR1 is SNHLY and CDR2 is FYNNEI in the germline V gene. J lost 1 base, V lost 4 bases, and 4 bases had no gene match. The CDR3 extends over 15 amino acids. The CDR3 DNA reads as TGTGCCAGCAGTGTACAGGGGGCGCGGAACACTGAAGCTTTCTTT. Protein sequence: CASSVQGARNTEAFF.

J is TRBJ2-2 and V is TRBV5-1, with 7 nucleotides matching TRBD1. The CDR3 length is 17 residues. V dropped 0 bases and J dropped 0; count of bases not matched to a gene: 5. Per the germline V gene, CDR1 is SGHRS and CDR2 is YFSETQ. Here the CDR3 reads CASSLGGTVANTGELFF. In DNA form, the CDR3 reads TGCGCCAGCAGCTTGGGGGGGACAGTCGCGAACACCGGGGAGCTGTTTTTT.

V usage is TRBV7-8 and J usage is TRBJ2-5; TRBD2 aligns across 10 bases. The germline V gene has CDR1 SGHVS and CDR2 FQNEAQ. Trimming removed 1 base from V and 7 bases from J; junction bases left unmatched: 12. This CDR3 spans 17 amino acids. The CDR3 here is CASSLVVLAGEKGTQYF. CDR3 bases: TGTGCCAGCAGCTTAGTGGTTCTAGCGGGAGAGAAAGGGACCCAGTACTTC.

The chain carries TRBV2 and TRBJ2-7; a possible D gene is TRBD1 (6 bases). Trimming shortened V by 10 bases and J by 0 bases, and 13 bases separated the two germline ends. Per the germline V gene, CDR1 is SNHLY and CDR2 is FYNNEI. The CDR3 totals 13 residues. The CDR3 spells CATGTFSSYEQYF. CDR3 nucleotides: TGTGCCACCGGGACATTCAGCTCCTACGAGCAGTACTTC.

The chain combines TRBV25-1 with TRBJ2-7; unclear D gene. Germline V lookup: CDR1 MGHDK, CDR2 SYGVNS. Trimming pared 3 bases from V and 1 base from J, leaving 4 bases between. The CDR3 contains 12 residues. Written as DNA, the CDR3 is TGTGCCAGCAGTGATCAGTCCTACGAGCAGTACTTC. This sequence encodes CASSDQSYEQYF.

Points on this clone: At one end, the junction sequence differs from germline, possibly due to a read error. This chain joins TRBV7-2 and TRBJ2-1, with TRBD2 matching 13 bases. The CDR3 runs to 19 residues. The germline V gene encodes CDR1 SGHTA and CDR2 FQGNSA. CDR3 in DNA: TGTGCCAGCAGCTTAGTAGGGACTAGCGGGATGTTTTCCTACGATGAGCAGTTCTTC. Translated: CASSLVGTSGMFSYDEQFF.

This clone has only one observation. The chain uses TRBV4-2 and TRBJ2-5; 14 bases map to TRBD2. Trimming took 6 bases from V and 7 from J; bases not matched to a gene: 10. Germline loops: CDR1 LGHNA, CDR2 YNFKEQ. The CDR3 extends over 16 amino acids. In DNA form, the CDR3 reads TGTGCCAGCAGTCCGACTAGCGGGGGGGGCGGTCGGACCCAGTACTTC. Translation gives CASSPTSGGGGRTQYF.

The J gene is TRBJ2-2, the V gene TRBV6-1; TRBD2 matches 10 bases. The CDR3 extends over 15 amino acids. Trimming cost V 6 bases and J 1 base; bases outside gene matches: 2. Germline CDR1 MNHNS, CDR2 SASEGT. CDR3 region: CASSRLAGNTGELFF. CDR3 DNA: TGTGCCAGCAGCAGACTAGCGGGGAACACCGGGGAGCTGTTTTTT.

Written as DNA, the CDR3 is TGTGCCAGCAGCTGGACAGCCACAGATACGCAGTATTTT. This codes for CASSWTATDTQYF. The chain links TRBV6-6 to TRBJ2-3; D may be TRBD1 (6 bases). Between the trimmed V and J ends, which lost 6 bases and 2 bases, there was a span of 9 bases. This CDR3 spans 13 amino acids. In germline, CDR1 is MNHNY, CDR2 SVGAGI (reference sequence).

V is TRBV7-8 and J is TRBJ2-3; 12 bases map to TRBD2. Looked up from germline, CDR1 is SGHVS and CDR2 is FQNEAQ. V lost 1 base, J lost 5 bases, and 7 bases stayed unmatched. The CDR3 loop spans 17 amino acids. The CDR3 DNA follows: TGTGCCAGCAGCTTAGTTGGACTAGCGGGACTCTTAGATACGCAGTATTTT. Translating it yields CASSLVGLAGLLDTQYF. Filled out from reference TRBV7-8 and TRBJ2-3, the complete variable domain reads GAGVSQSPRYKVAKRGQDVALRCDPISGHVSLFWYQQALGQGPEFLTYFQNEAQLDKSGLPSDRFFAERPEGSVSTLKIQRTQQEDSAVYLCASSLVGLAGLLDTQYFGPGTRLTVL.

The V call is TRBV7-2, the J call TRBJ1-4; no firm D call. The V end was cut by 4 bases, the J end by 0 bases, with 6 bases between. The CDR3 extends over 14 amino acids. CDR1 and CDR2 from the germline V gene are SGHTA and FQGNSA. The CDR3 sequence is CASSSFATNEKLFF. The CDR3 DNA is TGTGCCAGCAGCTCCTTTGCAACTAATGAAAAACTGTTTTTT.

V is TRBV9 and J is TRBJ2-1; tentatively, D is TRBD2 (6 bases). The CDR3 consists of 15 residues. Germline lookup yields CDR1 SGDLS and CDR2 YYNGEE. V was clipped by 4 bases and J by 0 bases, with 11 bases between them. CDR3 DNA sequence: TGTGCCAGCAGCCTCACGGGGGACTCCTACAATGAGCAGTTCTTC. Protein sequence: CASSLTGDSYNEQFF.

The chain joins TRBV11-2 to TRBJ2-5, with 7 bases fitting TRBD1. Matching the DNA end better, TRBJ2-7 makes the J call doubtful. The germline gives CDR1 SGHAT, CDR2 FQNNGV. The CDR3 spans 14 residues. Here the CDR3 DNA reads TGTGCCAGCAGCTTTAAGGGGGCAGGCTACGAGCAGTACTTC. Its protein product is CASSFKGAGYEQYF.

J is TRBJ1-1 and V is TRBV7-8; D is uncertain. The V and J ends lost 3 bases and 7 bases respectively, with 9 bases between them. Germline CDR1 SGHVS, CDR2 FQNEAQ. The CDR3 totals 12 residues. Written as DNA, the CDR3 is TGTGCCAGCAGCTTTCGAGCTGGTGAAGCTTTCTTT. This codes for CASSFRAGEAFF.

The CDR3 DNA reads TGTGCCAGCAGTGACAAGGTCGGGAGCAGGTACAATGAGCAGTTCTTC. Its translation: CASSDKVGSRYNEQFF. The rearrangement uses TRBV6-4 and TRBJ2-1, with D possibly TRBD2 on 6 matching bases. V dropped 2 bases and J dropped 4 bases, with 15 bases sitting between them. CDR1 and CDR2 from the germline V gene are MRHNA and SNTAGT. The CDR3 length is 16 residues.

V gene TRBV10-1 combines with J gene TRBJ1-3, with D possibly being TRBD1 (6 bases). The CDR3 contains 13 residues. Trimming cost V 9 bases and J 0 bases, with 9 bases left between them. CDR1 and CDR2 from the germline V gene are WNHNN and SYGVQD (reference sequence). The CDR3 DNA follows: TGCGCCAGTCAACAGGGCTCTGGAAACACCATATATTTT. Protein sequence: CASQQGSGNTIYF.

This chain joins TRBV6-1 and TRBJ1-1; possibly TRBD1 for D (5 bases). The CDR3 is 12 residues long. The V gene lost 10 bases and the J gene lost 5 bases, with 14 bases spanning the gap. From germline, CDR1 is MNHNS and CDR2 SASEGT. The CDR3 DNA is TGTGCCACTTGGAGGGGCCGGACTGAAGCTTTCTTT. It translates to CATWRGRTEAFF.

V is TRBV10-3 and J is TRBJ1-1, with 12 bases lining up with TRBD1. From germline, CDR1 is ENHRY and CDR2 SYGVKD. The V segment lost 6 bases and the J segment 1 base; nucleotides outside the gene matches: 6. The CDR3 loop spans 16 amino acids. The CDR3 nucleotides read TGTGCCATCAGAGCGGGACAGGGGGCGAGGAACACTGAAGCTTTCTTT. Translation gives CAIRAGQGARNTEAFF.

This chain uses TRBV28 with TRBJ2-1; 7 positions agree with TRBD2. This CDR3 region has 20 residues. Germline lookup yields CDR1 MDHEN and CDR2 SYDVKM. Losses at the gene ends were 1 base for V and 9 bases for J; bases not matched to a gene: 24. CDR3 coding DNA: TGTGCCAGCAGTTTATTATGGTTTCGGAGGGCGGGAGATACCCGCTCTGAGCAGTTCTTC. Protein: CASSLLWFRRAGDTRSEQFF.